These 11 T cell receptor beta chains were sequenced from one sample in a study of blood T cell repertoires in COVID-19. The method was immunoSEQ multiplex PCR; TCRdb's version includes in-frame clones alone and lacks a portion of them. Here the sample spans about 200,000 clones, approximately 90% being singletons. Source material: peripheral blood. The receptors shown here come from a woman aged 35 to 49 who had recovered from COVID-19.

This clone was observed a single time. The genes are TRBV4-2 and TRBJ2-2; 9 bases are a match to TRBD2. CDR1 and CDR2 (germline): LGHNA, YNFKEQ. Trimming removed 0 bases from V and 4 bases from J; junction bases left unmatched: 9. CDR3 length equals 18 residues. CDR3 DNA sequence: TGTGCCAGCAGCCAAGAGCAAGCGGGAGGCGAATTCACCGGGGAGCTGTTTTTT. It is translated as CASSQEQAGGEFTGELFF.

This clone is a singleton in its sample. This rearrangement joins TRBV6-1 to TRBJ1-4; D remains unclear. This CDR3 has 14 amino acids. Trimming removed 7 bases from V and 0 bases from J, with 9 bases in between. CDR1 is MNHNS and CDR2 is SASEGT in the germline V gene. The CDR3 here is CASTTPATNEKLFF. The DNA for the CDR3 is TGTGCCAGCACTACCCCCGCAACTAATGAAAAACTGTTTTTT.

The rearrangement uses TRBV6-2 or TRBV6-3 and TRBJ1-4; no clear D. The ends were cut back, 6 bases at V and 5 bases at J, with 4 bases in the middle. Looked up from germline, CDR1 is MNHEY and CDR2 is SVGEGT. The CDR3 contains 11 residues. In DNA, the CDR3 is TGTGCCAGCAGCTTAAATGAAAAACTGTTTTTT. It is translated as CASSLNEKLFF.

The chain employs TRBV5-1 and TRBJ2-2; 12 nucleotides line up with TRBD2. The CDR3 is made up of 17 amino acids. Germline CDR1 is SGHRS and CDR2 is YFSETQ. After removal of 5 bases from V and 5 bases from J, the junction contained 10 bases not matched to a gene. The chain's CDR3 is CASRPPTSGRFTGELFF. The CDR3 nucleotides read TGCGCCAGCAGACCACCCACTAGCGGGAGGTTTACCGGGGAGCTGTTTTTT.

V usage is TRBV5-4 and J usage is TRBJ1-1; D perhaps matches TRBD1 (5 bases). In germline, CDR1 is SGHNT, CDR2 YYREEE (reference sequence). The V gene lost 1 base and the J gene lost 5 bases, with 15 bases spanning the gap. CDR3 size: 15 residues. The CDR3 spells CASSLPQGVGTEAFF. The DNA for the CDR3 is TGTGCCAGCAGCTTGCCCCAAGGGGTGGGGACTGAAGCTTTCTTT.

This clone appeared a single time. V is TRBV11-3 and J is TRBJ2-7, with D possibly matching TRBD1 (6 bases). The CDR3 is 14 amino acids. Germline V gene sequence: CDR1 SGHNT, CDR2 YENEEA. Trimming left V 5 bases short and J 5 bases short, with 16 bases between. For the CDR3, the DNA is TGTGCCAGCAGCGCCGGCCAGGGGAATAACGAGCAGTACTTC. Translating it yields CASSAGQGNNEQYF.

The chain joins TRBV4-2 to TRBJ2-7; D perhaps matches TRBD2 (6 bases). Between the trimmed V and J ends, which lost 3 bases and 0 bases, there was a span of 18 bases. The germline gives CDR1 LGHNA, CDR2 YNFKEQ. The CDR3 extends over 17 amino acids. CDR3 nucleotide sequence: TGTGCCAGCAGCCACCCACCTACGGCGGGACTCTCCTACGAGCAGTACTTC. Encoded protein: CASSHPPTAGLSYEQYF.

The genes are TRBV6-5 and TRBJ1-6; D is unresolved. CDR3 length equals 16 residues. V dropped 4 bases and J dropped 0 bases, with 10 bases sitting between them. Germline-derived CDR1 and CDR2 are MNHEY and SVGAGI. The CDR3 nucleotides read TGTGCCAGCAGTTTAGGAGGGAGCTCCTATAATTCACCCCTCCACTTT. Encoded protein: CASSLGGSSYNSPLHF.

This chain links TRBV4-3 with TRBJ1-4; 9 bases map to TRBD1. Germline V CDR1 and CDR2: LGHNA, YSLEER. The CDR3 spans 16 residues. Trimming took 4 bases from V and 4 from J; bases not matched to a gene: 7. The CDR3 DNA follows: TGCGCCAGCAGCCGAAACGGGGGACAGGGTAATGAAAAACTGTTTTTT. It codes for CASSRNGGQGNEKLFF.

The chain links TRBV6-2 or TRBV6-3 to TRBJ2-7, with D maybe TRBD2 (6 bases). The CDR3 is made up of 15 amino acids. The V gene lost 0 bases and the J gene lost 1 base, with 10 bases spanning the gap. Germline values: CDR1 MNHEY, CDR2 SVGEGT. As DNA, the CDR3 is TGTGCCAGCAGTTACTCGGCTAGCGCTTCCTACGAGCAGTACTTC. As protein: CASSYSASASYEQYF.

This chain joins TRBV7-2 and TRBJ1-5; D is possibly TRBD1 (5 bases). V was shortened by 8 bases and J by 4 bases, with 12 bases between the two germline ends. This CDR3 is 13 amino acids long. Germline V CDR1 and CDR2: SGHTA, FQGNSA. The CDR3 DNA reads as TGTGCCAGCTCCCAGTGGACAAATCAGCCCCAGCATTTT. Translated, it gives CASSQWTNQPQHF.